There are a few counts of the clone carrying this T cell receptor delta chain. TCRdb's entry gives the protein of a much larger clone, which mismatches this DNA's translation at residue 6, likely from a read error; the protein reported here is translated from the DNA. The CDR3 runs 21 residues. V lost 0 bases, J lost 3 bases, and 23 bases stayed unmatched. Germline V lookup: CDR1 GEAIGNYY, CDR2 EKD. These data belong to a study of γδ T cells in repeated Plasmodium falciparum infection. Across the study: Each infection was followed by sampling at 21 days, plus baseline and some pre-infection draws.

Sequencing covered both gamma and delta TCR chains per sample. TCRdb applied CATT to the multiplex PCR reads for clone calling. The sample lists 45,000 to 60,000 delta-chain clones, more than 1.5% seen once, with around 25% in the top ten. Flow sorting of PBMC yielded separate Vgamma9/Vdelta2+ and Vdelta2-negative gammadelta T cell populations for bulk repertoire analysis. Sequenced sample: gamma-delta T cells from blood. The sequence came from a pool of human donors (malaria-infected and uninfected, not separated). V gene TRDV2 combines with J gene TRDJ1, with TRDD3 matching over 8 bases. TCRdb does not report a J gene; here it was assigned by matching the DNA to germline references. In DNA, the CDR3 is TGTGCCTGTGACACCAGAGAGATCTACTGGGGGCCTACGGGGGGTTCCGATAAACTCATCTTT. Its translation is CACDTREIYWGPTGGSDKLIF.